The clone carrying this TCR beta chain was found once. Its antigen remains unknown. These data originate in a study of T cells in localized non-small cell lung cancer. Study-level findings and limits: The greatest T cell clonality was found in uninvolved adjacent lung (higher than in tumor). It remains possible that heterogeneity exists, since only one tumor region was sequenced. Appearances in adjacent lung were noted for a median about 60 of the top 100 tumor clones. An association was observed between higher blood T cell density and longer overall survival.

Some clones are missing from TCRdb's copy, which holds only in-frame ones; the method was immunoSEQ multiplex PCR. The sample consists of fewer than 9,000 clones, around 87% of them appearing once. The sequenced sample was peripheral blood, obtained before any cancer treatment. The clonotype comes from a male donor aged 60 or older with stage III lung adenocarcinoma.

The chain's CDR3 is CASSISPSGWSTSYEQYF. CDR3 coding DNA: TGTGCCAGTAGTATATCTCCTAGCGGGTGGTCTACTTCCTACGAGCAGTACTTC. The chain couples TRBV19 to TRBJ2-7; 8 bases are a match to TRBD2. The CDR3 covers 18 residues. V shed 2 bases, J shed 1 base, and the junction held 13 bases outside the gene matches. CDR1 is LNHDA, CDR2 SQIVND, per germline (reference sequence).